These 31 T cell receptor beta chains came from one sample sequenced in a study of immune characterization of retroperitoneal liposarcoma. In TCRdb, the PCR reads were re-called with MiXCR into one record per CDR3 protein. The data contain about 11,000 distinct CDR3 sequences, approximately 46% of them seen just once; the ten biggest clones take up under 11%. The sequenced sample was tumor tissue. These receptors came from a female donor with retroperitoneal liposarcoma.

Points on this clonotype: It may be a read error: a sequence one base away is much more abundant. The genes are TRBV7-3 and TRBJ2-5; TRBD2 matches 11 bases. The V gene's germline CDR1 is SGHTA and CDR2 FQGTGA. The V and J ends lost 6 bases and 11 bases, in that order; junction bases with no gene match: 14. The CDR3 runs to 15 residues. Written as DNA, the CDR3 is TGTGCCAGCAGTTCACCGGGACTAGCGGTCAATGAGCAGTACTTC. Its translation is CASSSPGLAVNEQYF.

This chain uses TRBV10-2 with TRBJ2-3, with D perhaps matching TRBD2 (5 bases). The V end lost 5 bases, the J end lost 1 base, and 13 bases lay between the germline ends. In germline, CDR1 is WSHSY, CDR2 SAAADI. CDR3 length equals 15 residues. The DNA for the CDR3 is TGCGCCAGCAGTCTACGCGGGCGACGCACAGATACGCAGTATTTT. It codes for CASSLRGRRTDTQYF.

Sample share makes this clonotype medium-sized. J is TRBJ2-1 and V is TRBV6-1; weak D call: TRBD2 (7 bases). The DNA end is a closer match to TRBJ2-7, so the J assignment may be wrong. Per the germline V gene, CDR1 is MNHNS and CDR2 is SASEGT. This CDR3 comprises 14 residues. The CDR3 coding sequence is TGTGTAGCCGGCGCGGGGGAGAGGGGGAATGAGCAGTACTTC. Translating gives CVAGAGERGNEQYF.

This clonotype was seen a handful of times. The chain employs TRBV7-8 and TRBJ2-1, with 7 bases identical to TRBD2. Trimming at V came to 5 bases and at J to 5 bases, leaving 3 bases not matched to a gene. CDR3 length equals 13 residues. The germline V gene encodes CDR1 SGHVS and CDR2 FQNEAQ. DNA of the CDR3: TGTGCCAGCAGCATGAGCGGGGACAATGAGCAGTTCTTC. Its translation: CASSMSGDNEQFF.

This clonotype was observed a handful of times. The genes are TRBV10-1 and TRBJ2-7; 9 bases are a match to TRBD1. Unmatched junction bases numbered 2, after V lost 3 bases and J lost 2 bases. There are 14 residues in the CDR3. The germline CDR1 and CDR2 sequences are WNHNN and SYGVQD (reference sequence). Here the CDR3 DNA reads TGCGCCAGCAGTGACAGGACAGGGGCCTACGAGCAGTACTTC. This codes for CASSDRTGAYEQYF.

The chain links TRBV6-5 to TRBJ2-1, with 14 nucleotides matching TRBD2. The CDR3 is 14 amino acids. Trimming at V came to 4 bases and at J to 15 bases, leaving 8 bases not matched to a gene. Germline assignment: CDR1 MNHEY and CDR2 SVGAGI. CDR3 residues: CASSFGTSGGQMFF. Here the CDR3 DNA reads TGTGCCAGCAGTTTCGGGACTAGCGGGGGCCAGATGTTCTTC.

The chain uses TRBV7-6 and TRBJ2-3, with 9 bases matching TRBD2. CDR3 length equals 15 residues. The V and J ends lost 2 bases and 4 bases, in that order; junction bases with no gene match: 4. CDR1 and CDR2 (germline): SGHVS, FNYEAQ. The CDR3 reads CASSLLAGSPDTQYF. The CDR3 nucleotides read TGTGCCAGCAGCTTACTAGCGGGGAGTCCAGATACGCAGTATTTT.

The chain couples TRBV12-3 or TRBV12-4 to TRBJ2-1, with 9 nucleotides matching TRBD2. With the DNA end fitting TRBJ2-7 better, the J assignment may be wrong. The CDR3 contains 15 residues. The CDR3 loop is CASSPTSGTYNEQYF. The CDR3 coding sequence is TGTGCCAGCAGCCCGACTAGCGGAACCTACAATGAGCAGTACTTC.

Of note for this clonotype: This may be a read error: a much more frequent sequence differs by one nucleotide. V and J are TRBV6-1 and TRBJ2-5; TRBD2 is a possible D gene (6 bases). The tail of the sequence fits TRBJ2-1 better, so the J call may be wrong. The CDR3 has 15 amino acids. CDR1 and CDR2 from the germline V gene are MNHNS and SASEGT. The DNA of the CDR3 is TGTGCCAGCGACGATAGCGGAGAACCCGAAGAGACCCAGTTCTTC. This encodes CASDDSGEPEETQFF.

The chain uses TRBV6-1 and TRBJ2-7; no reliable D call. Trimming removed 5 bases at V and 2 bases at J, with 10 bases between. The length of the CDR3 is 13 residues. Germline CDR1 reads MNHNS; CDR2 reads SASEGT. DNA of the CDR3: TGTGCCAGCAGTTATGGGCAAACCTACGAGCAGTACTTC. It yields the protein CASSYGQTYEQYF.

This clonotype turned up a few times. The gene calls are TRBV10-2 and TRBJ2-1; TRBD2 matches at 8 bases. Germline V gene data show CDR1 as WSHSY and CDR2 as SAAADI. CDR3 length equals 15 residues. Trimming cost V 0 bases and J 9 bases; bases outside gene matches: 7. The CDR3 loop is CASSESGLAGLEQFF. In DNA form, the CDR3 reads TGCGCCAGCAGTGAGTCTGGATTAGCGGGACTTGAGCAGTTCTTC.

The chain uses TRBV25-1 and TRBJ1-5; no firm D call. From germline, CDR1 is MGHDK and CDR2 SYGVNS. Trimming removed 0 bases from V and 4 bases from J, with 4 bases in between. This CDR3 is 13 amino acids long. CDR3 nucleotide sequence: TGTGCCAGCAGTGAATATGGTAATCAGCCCCAGCATTTT. Protein product: CASSEYGNQPQHF.

This clonotype was picked up many times. V and J are TRBV6-1 and TRBJ2-1, with 13 bases that match TRBD2. This CDR3 is built from 18 residues. Germline V gives CDR1 MNHNS, CDR2 SASEGT. V lost 6 bases and J lost 0; bases outside the gene matches: 8. CDR3 residues: CASSHPGTSGTSYNEQFF. As DNA, the CDR3 is TGTGCCAGCAGCCACCCTGGGACTAGCGGGACCTCCTACAATGAGCAGTTCTTC.

V usage is TRBV6-8 and J usage is TRBJ1-2, with D tentatively TRBD1 (5 bases). V lost 5 bases and J lost 3, with 19 bases in between. The CDR3 runs 16 residues. Looked up from germline, CDR1 is MNHGY and CDR2 is SAAAGT. Here the CDR3 DNA reads TGTGCCAGCAGTCAACGGGCAGGGCTGAGCGACTATGGCTACACCTTC. Translating it yields CASSQRAGLSDYGYTF.

By its share, this clonotype is medium-sized. CDR3: CASKLAGTRHTGELFF. Here the CDR3 DNA reads TGTGCCAGCAAGCTAGCGGGGACACGGCACACCGGGGAGCTGTTTTTT. The chain combines TRBV6-1 with TRBJ2-2; 9 positions agree with TRBD2. Germline loops: CDR1 MNHNS, CDR2 SASEGT. V was clipped by 7 bases and J by 3 bases; unmatched bases: 9. The CDR3 contains 16 residues.

The V gene is TRBV7-6, the J gene TRBJ1-2, with D possibly TRBD1 on 5 matching bases. Trimming took 5 bases from V and 4 from J, leaving 14 bases between them. Germline assignment: CDR1 SGHVS and CDR2 FNYEAQ. This CDR3 spans 14 amino acids. CDR3 residues: CASSPVRESYGYTF. The CDR3 bases are TGTGCCAGCAGCCCCGTCAGGGAAAGCTATGGCTACACCTTC.

The V and J genes are TRBV7-2 and TRBJ2-3; 11 bases are shared with TRBD2. Germline V lookup: CDR1 SGHTA, CDR2 FQGNSA. V trimming: 4 bases; J trimming: 4 bases; junction bases outside the gene matches: 4. There are 15 residues in the CDR3. CDR3 amino acids: CASSSPGLAADTQYF. The CDR3, as DNA: TGTGCCAGCAGCTCCCCGGGACTAGCGGCAGATACGCAGTATTTT.

The DNA for the CDR3 is TGTGCCAACATCCCCGAGGGGGGACGGTTTCATGAGCAGTTCTTC. Its protein product is CANIPEGGRFHEQFF. The V gene is TRBV6-1, the J gene TRBJ2-1; either TRBD1 or TRBD2 may supply D (6 bases each). The germline gives CDR1 MNHNS, CDR2 SASEGT. The CDR3 runs 15 residues. Trimming left V 10 bases short and J 8 bases short, with 24 bases between.

The chain combines TRBV6-1 with TRBJ2-3; possible D gene TRBD1, 5 bases. This CDR3 is built from 15 residues. CDR1 is MNHNS and CDR2 is SASEGT in the germline V gene. V lost 2 bases and J lost 2, with 11 bases in between. As DNA, the CDR3 is TGTGCCAGCAGTGAAAGATCAGGGCTCACAGATACGCAGTATTTT. This gives the protein CASSERSGLTDTQYF.

The chain couples TRBV7-2 to TRBJ2-4, with 12 bases lining up with TRBD2. The J call is uncertain, as TRBJ2-5 better fits the DNA end. The CDR3 has 18 residues. Germline assignment: CDR1 SGHTA and CDR2 FQGNSA. The CDR3 region is CASSLFPRTSGIQETQYF. The CDR3 DNA sequence: TGTGCCAGCAGCTTATTCCCTCGGACTAGCGGGATTCAAGAGACCCAGTACTTC.

The chain uses TRBV14 and TRBJ2-1; no clear D gene. The ends were cut back, 0 bases at V and 9 bases at J, with 9 bases in the middle. CDR3 length: 13 residues. The germline V gene encodes CDR1 SGHDN and CDR2 FVKESK. The CDR3 region is CASSQDPRGEQFF. CDR3 DNA sequence: TGTGCCAGCAGCCAAGACCCTCGCGGTGAGCAGTTCTTC.

This chain joins TRBV28 and TRBJ2-6, with TRBD1 matching 10 bases. Germline assignment: CDR1 MDHEN and CDR2 SYDVKM. The CDR3 runs 15 residues. Trimming took 10 bases from V and 2 from J; bases not matched to a gene: 5. CDR3 protein: CATRQGATGANVLTF. CDR3 sequence (DNA): TGTGCCACCCGACAGGGGGCCACTGGGGCCAACGTCCTGACTTTC.

The table lists this clonotype with a few counts. The chain recombines TRBV6-1 with TRBJ2-1, with D possibly being TRBD1 or TRBD2 (7 bases each). Trimming stripped 11 bases from V and 10 bases from J, with 24 bases between. Germline V CDR1 and CDR2: MNHNS, SASEGT. This CDR3 comprises 14 residues. In DNA form, the CDR3 reads TGTGCCTCGGTGGGGGGGGACAGCTCCTACGAGCAGTTCTTC. It specifies CASVGGDSSYEQFF.

The rearrangement joins TRBV7-2 to TRBJ2-4, with TRBD1 identical over 9 bases. V dropped 4 bases and J dropped 2; count of bases not matched to a gene: 9. The CDR3 runs to 17 residues. Germline loops: CDR1 SGHTA, CDR2 FQGNSA. This CDR3 reads CASSYTGTGHTKNIQYF. The CDR3 nucleotides read TGTGCCAGCAGCTACACCGGGACAGGGCATACCAAAAACATTCAGTACTTC.

By sample share, this clonotype is medium-sized. The chain couples TRBV7-3 to TRBJ2-1; D could derive from TRBD1 or TRBD2 (5 bases each). V gave up 5 bases and J gave up 4 bases, with 15 bases separating them. Germline lookup yields CDR1 SGHTA and CDR2 FQGTGA. The CDR3 is 15 residues long. CDR3 protein: CASSDTGTLYNEQFF. CDR3 DNA sequence: TGTGCCAGCAGCGATACCGGGACCCTATACAATGAGCAGTTCTTC.

This clonotype was recorded at least ten times. This chain connects TRBV12-3 or TRBV12-4 to TRBJ2-5; 9 nucleotides match TRBD2. The V gene end was trimmed by 6 bases and the J gene end by 11 bases; junction bases not matched to a gene: 10. The CDR3 contains 13 residues. The CDR3, as DNA: TGTGCCAGCAGAGGCGGGGGGGCCGGTGAGCAGTACTTC. This encodes CASRGGGAGEQYF.

This clonotype was seen only a few times. The chain carries TRBV7-8 and TRBJ2-1; maybe TRBD2 (5 bases). The DNA end lines up better with TRBJ2-7; the J call may be wrong. CDR3 length: 15 amino acids. Germline V gene sequence: CDR1 SGHVS, CDR2 FQNEAQ. CDR3 coding DNA: TGTGCCAGCAGCTTGGACCCGGGATTCTCCTACGAGCAGTACTTC. Protein: CASSLDPGFSYEQYF.

The rearrangement joins TRBV6-1 to TRBJ1-1, with 9 bases matching TRBD1. This CDR3 has 15 amino acids. The trim removed 7 bases at V and 4 bases at J, leaving 10 bases unmatched. Germline loops: CDR1 MNHNS, CDR2 SASEGT. CDR3 bases: TGTGCCAGCAAACGTGGACAGGGGTTTACCACTGAAGCTTTCTTT. Amino acid sequence: CASKRGQGFTTEAFF.

CDR3 bases: TGTGCCAGCAGCCCAGGACTAGCGGGAGGAACAGATACGCAGTATTTT. This encodes CASSPGLAGGTDTQYF. The rearrangement uses TRBV7-2 and TRBJ2-3, with TRBD2 identical over 14 bases. The V gene's germline CDR1 is SGHTA and CDR2 FQGNSA. The CDR3 covers 16 residues. With 5 bases clipped from V and 3 bases from J, the junction kept 4 bases outside the gene matches.

This clonotype was picked up a small number of times. No DNA is shown, since the ends of the CDR3 on it are uncertain; the CDR3 is the one TCRdb lists. The V gene is TRBV6-1, the J gene TRBJ2-3; the DNA was not used to check the table's D call, TRBD2. CDR1 and CDR2 from the germline V gene are MNHNS and SASEGT. The CDR3 length equals 14 residues, ends included. CDR3 sequence reads: CASSSSGVADTQYF.

V usage is TRBV12-3 or TRBV12-4 and J usage is TRBJ2-7, with 8 positions matching TRBD1. The CDR3 extends over 14 amino acids. The ends lost 4 bases at V and 0 bases at J; junction bases unmatched: 2. In DNA form, the CDR3 reads TGTGCCAGCAGTTATGGGACAGGCTCCTACGAGCAGTACTTC. Protein sequence: CASSYGTGSYEQYF.